Listed here are 25 T cell receptor beta chains from one sample, sequenced in a study of blood T cells in healthy people across ages. It was with a sample-barcoded 5' primer and a J-beta primer mix that a second PCR of roughly 7 to 12 cycles was run. Each CDR3 protein is one row after TCRdb ran MiXCR on the 5' RACE reads. The repertoire has about 930,000 distinct CDR3 sequences, 25% to 35% of them found once; the top ten carry 9.5% to 13%. In addition, the sample was reused for a study of T cells of mothers and their children.

The sequencing sample was made of blood. Receptor source: a woman aged 40 to 50 in good health.

The chain links TRBV7-2 to TRBJ2-3; no reliable D call. The CDR3 loop spans 16 amino acids. Germline CDR1 SGHTA, CDR2 FQGNSA. Trimming removed 5 bases at V and 1 base at J, with 16 bases between. The CDR3 DNA reads TGTGCCAGCAGCCCCGACGGGCAGCTTCGCACAGATACGCAGTATTTT. Its translation is CASSPDGQLRTDTQYF.

CDR3 residues: CASSLAGGSGELFF. The CDR3 coding sequence is TGTGCCAGCAGTTTAGCCGGGGGTTCCGGGGAGCTGTTTTTT. The rearrangement uses TRBV12-3 or TRBV12-4 and TRBJ2-2; D is possibly TRBD2 (6 bases). V gave up 0 bases and J gave up 6 bases, with 8 bases separating them. This CDR3 has 14 residues.

The CDR3 nucleotides are TGTGCCAGCAGCCTCGAGGGGCAGACCTATAATTCACCCCTCCACTTT. This codes for CASSLEGQTYNSPLHF. V and J are TRBV3-1 and TRBJ1-6; D may be TRBD1 (5 bases). CDR1 and CDR2 from the germline V gene are LGHDT and YNNKEL (reference sequence). Trimming cost V 4 bases and J 2 bases, with 12 bases left between them. The CDR3 covers 16 residues. The variable domain in full, with the rest retrieved from reference TRBV3-1 and TRBJ1-6, is DTAVSQTPKYLVTQMGNDKSIKCEQNLGHDTMYWYKQDSKKFLKIMFSYNNKELIINETVPNRFSPKSPDKAHLNLHINSLELGDSAVYFCASSLEGQTYNSPLHFGNGTRLTVT.

This clonotype occurred a few times. The rearrangement joins TRBV7-2 to TRBJ2-7; D is uncertain. Germline V lookup: CDR1 SGHTA, CDR2 FQGNSA. The CDR3 spans 12 residues. V was clipped by 5 bases and J by 3 bases, with 8 bases between them. DNA of the CDR3: TGTGCCAGCAGCGCACAGATCTACGAGCAGTACTTC. Amino acid sequence: CASSAQIYEQYF.

This clonotype was seen a handful of times. The chain couples TRBV7-9 to TRBJ2-1; D unclear. Deletions cut 5 bases from V and 5 bases from J, with 16 bases between. This CDR3 is 15 amino acids long. The germline CDR1 and CDR2 sequences are SEHNR and FQNEAQ (reference sequence). The chain's CDR3 is CASSGVKVWDNEQFF. CDR3 DNA: TGTGCCAGCAGCGGCGTAAAGGTATGGGACAATGAGCAGTTCTTC.

This clonotype has a count of ten or more. A read error may account for a junction end that differs from germline. The chain links TRBV3-1 to TRBJ2-7; D might be TRBD2 (5 bases). CDR3 size: 13 residues. Looked up from germline, CDR1 is LGHDT and CDR2 is YNNKEL (reference sequence). CDR3 bases: TGCGCCAGCAGCCAAGGAGGCCCCTACGAGCAGTACTTC. It encodes CASSQGGPYEQYF.

In this sample, this clonotype turned up many times. The J gene is TRBJ1-3, the V gene TRBV28, with TRBD1 as a possible D gene (5 bases). This CDR3 is 15 amino acids long. V was trimmed by 6 bases and J by 4 bases, leaving 16 bases between them. CDR1 is MDHEN and CDR2 is SYDVKM in the germline V gene. Here the CDR3 DNA reads TGTGCCAGCAGGGGACCAGGACCGGGCGGAAACACCATATATTTT. It is translated as CASRGPGPGGNTIYF.

About this clonotype: Given a much more abundant clone one base away, this may be a read error. This chain uses TRBV2 with TRBJ2-4; D possibly uses TRBD1 or TRBD2 (5 bases each). Germline V gene sequence: CDR1 SNHLY, CDR2 FYNNEI. With 4 bases removed from V and 2 bases from J, the gap between germline ends came to 15 bases. CDR3 length: 16 residues. This CDR3 reads CASSVGWDLTKNIQYF. Written as DNA, the CDR3 is TGTGCCAGCAGTGTGGGGTGGGACCTAACCAAAAACATTCAGTACTTC.

V usage is TRBV29-1 and J usage is TRBJ2-1; D tentatively fits TRBD1 or TRBD2 (5 bases each). CDR1 and CDR2 from the germline V gene are SQVTM and ANQGSEA. Trimming removed 3 bases at V and 4 bases at J, with 10 bases between. The CDR3 spans 13 residues. CDR3 nucleotides: TGCAGCGTTGACCGGGACGGTTACAATGAGCAGTTCTTC. This translates into CSVDRDGYNEQFF.

In nucleotides, the CDR3 is TGTGCCAGCAATGGGACTAGCGAGTCCTACAATGAGCAGTTCTTC. It yields the protein CASNGTSESYNEQFF. The chain carries TRBV2 and TRBJ2-1; 10 bases match TRBD2. Germline assignment: CDR1 SNHLY and CDR2 FYNNEI. Germline trimming cut 7 bases from V and 1 base from J; bases unmatched to any gene: 4. The CDR3 contains 15 residues.

This clonotype was observed a handful of times. The J gene is TRBJ1-1, the V gene TRBV12-3 or TRBV12-4; perhaps TRBD1 as D (6 bases). This CDR3 is built from 14 residues. Trimming took off 7 bases at V and 3 bases at J, with 15 bases between the two ends. CDR3 coding DNA: TGTGCCAGCATCCCATGGGGGGGCCACACTGAAGCTTTCTTT. Protein: CASIPWGGHTEAFF.

The chain combines TRBV7-2 with TRBJ1-2; TRBD1 agrees at 7 bases. Germline V gene data show CDR1 as SGHTA and CDR2 as FQGNSA. This CDR3 region has 14 residues. J lost 5 bases, V lost 1 base, and 4 bases had no gene match. This CDR3 reads CASSLEQGIYGYTF. CDR3 DNA: TGTGCCAGCAGCTTAGAACAGGGGATATATGGCTACACCTTC.

The rearrangement links TRBV7-3 to TRBJ2-1; 8 bases are a match to TRBD1. Germline-derived CDR1 and CDR2 are SGHTA and FQGTGA. This CDR3 is 16 amino acids long. V was pared by 2 bases and J by 3 bases, with 6 bases of the junction left unmatched. The CDR3 coding sequence is TGTGCCAGCAGCTTATCCCCCAGGGGGCTCTACAATGAGCAGTTCTTC. Translation: CASSLSPRGLYNEQFF.

V usage is TRBV7-8 and J usage is TRBJ1-6; 9 nucleotides match TRBD1. J was trimmed by 8 bases and V by 0 bases; bases with no gene match: 5. This CDR3 is built from 16 residues. Germline CDR1 reads SGHVS; CDR2 reads FQNEAQ. The CDR3 protein is CASSLALGQGYSPLHF. The DNA for the CDR3 is TGTGCCAGCAGCTTAGCACTGGGACAGGGTTATTCACCCCTCCACTTT.

This clonotype was observed a handful of times. V is TRBV7-9 and J is TRBJ1-2, with 8 bases aligning to TRBD1. Germline V gene data show CDR1 as SEHNR and CDR2 as FQNEAQ (reference sequence). The CDR3 has 16 residues. With V trimmed by 4 bases and J by 0 bases, 7 bases remained unmatched. The CDR3 nucleotides are TGTGCCAGCAGCTCCTCAAACAGGGGGACTAACTATGGCTACACCTTC. Encoded protein: CASSSSNRGTNYGYTF. Together with reference TRBV7-9 and TRBJ1-2, the CDR3 gives the full variable domain: DTGVSQNPRHKITKRGQNVTFRCDPISEHNRLYWYRQTLGQGPEFLTYFQNEAQLEKSRLLSDRFSAERPKGSFSTLEIQRTEQGDSAMYLCASSSSNRGTNYGYTFGSGTRLTVV.

This clonotype came up many times. The rearrangement uses TRBV29-1 and TRBJ2-7; no reliable D call. This CDR3 region has 13 residues. Germline CDR1 is SQVTM and CDR2 is ANQGSEA. V lost 8 bases, J lost 0 bases, and 14 bases lay in between. CDR3 amino acids: CSTRTVSSYEQYF. The CDR3 nucleotides are TGCAGCACACGTACAGTTAGCTCCTACGAGCAGTACTTC.

With respect to this clonotype: A much more abundant neighbour one base away suggests this may be a read error. As the CDR3 is not closed by the conserved phenylalanine or tryptophan, this likely results from a read error. This chain joins TRBV12-3 or TRBV12-4 and TRBJ1-1; D is unresolved. This CDR3 is 14 amino acids long. V shed 5 bases and J shed 6 bases, with 16 bases lying between them. The CDR3: CASSPRTLGAEAFS. In nucleotides, the CDR3 is TGTGCCAGCAGTCCGCGGACTCTTGGTGCTGAAGCTTTCTCT.

Notes on this clonotype: At one of its ends the junction is not consistent with the germline gene, which may arise from a read error. V gene TRBV29-1 combines with J gene TRBJ1-2; 9 positions agree with TRBD1. Germline CDR1 is SQVTM and CDR2 is ANQGSEA. This CDR3 contains 15 residues. This CDR3 reads CSVGAQGAFGYGDTF. CDR3 bases: TGCAGCGTTGGGGCACAGGGGGCTTTCGGCTATGGCGACACCTTC.

The chain recombines TRBV4-2 with TRBJ1-6, with a tentative D call TRBD1 (6 bases). Trimming took off 4 bases at V and 6 bases at J, with 16 bases between the two ends. Germline V lookup: CDR1 LGHNA, CDR2 YNFKEQ. The CDR3 is 16 residues long. CDR3 amino acids: CASSLRGDAGNSPLHF. CDR3 nucleotide sequence: TGTGCCAGCAGCCTGAGGGGGGACGCGGGTAATTCACCCCTCCACTTT.

This clonotype showed up just a few times. The rearrangement joins TRBV7-3 to TRBJ2-5, with 14 bases that match TRBD2. This CDR3 has 15 amino acids. Germline trimming cut 5 bases from V and 7 bases from J; bases unmatched to any gene: 6. Germline-derived CDR1 and CDR2 are SGHTA and FQGTGA. The CDR3 DNA reads as TGTGCCAGCAGCCCGGGGACTAGCGGGGGCGTGACCCAGTACTTC. Its protein product is CASSPGTSGGVTQYF.

This clonotype was seen repeatedly, ten times or more. V is TRBV4-1 and J is TRBJ2-3; D not resolved. Per germline, CDR1 MGHRA and CDR2 YSYEKL. The CDR3 is 15 amino acids. The germline V and J ends were trimmed by 0 bases and 2 bases, with 9 bases remaining between them. The CDR3 DNA follows: TGCGCCAGCAGCCAAGATCTTAGGGACACAGATACGCAGTATTTT. It codes for CASSQDLRDTDTQYF.

This clonotype was picked up one time. This chain links TRBV6-5 with TRBJ1-1; the D is unclear. The germline V gene has CDR1 MNHEY and CDR2 SVGAGI. With 2 bases removed from V and 3 bases from J, the gap between germline ends came to 7 bases. This CDR3 has 13 residues. This CDR3 is CASSYAPYTEAFF. CDR3 sequence (DNA): TGTGCCAGCAGTTACGCCCCGTACACTGAAGCTTTCTTT.

This clonotype was counted at least ten times. The chain has TRBV12-3 or TRBV12-4 and TRBJ2-7; D is perhaps TRBD2 (6 bases). Between the trimmed V and J ends, which lost 5 bases and 3 bases, there was a span of 8 bases. The CDR3 is made up of 12 amino acids. The CDR3 nucleotides are TGTGCCAGCAGTCCGGGGGTCTACGAGCAGTACTTC. Translation gives CASSPGVYEQYF.

This clonotype was detected only once. The V gene is TRBV9, the J gene TRBJ2-7; D not certain. CDR1 is SGDLS, CDR2 YYNGEE, per germline. The CDR3 is made up of 14 amino acids. Trimming left V 0 bases short and J 3 bases short, with 10 bases between. The CDR3 DNA is TGTGCCAGCAGCGTAGACAGTAGATACTACGAGCAGTACTTC. This gives the protein CASSVDSRYYEQYF.

V gene TRBV24-1 combines with J gene TRBJ2-3; 7 nucleotides align to TRBD1. The V gene's germline CDR1 is KGHDR and CDR2 SFDVKD. The CDR3 runs 16 residues. Germline trimming cut 4 bases from V and 0 bases from J; bases unmatched to any gene: 6. The CDR3 is CATSDPGTDSTDTQYF. CDR3 coding DNA: TGTGCCACCAGTGACCCCGGGACAGACAGCACAGATACGCAGTATTTT.